These 13 T cell receptor beta chains originate from one sample sequenced in a study of shared clonotypes between healthy human individuals. Assay: immunoSEQ multiplex PCR; the TCRdb copy retains only in-frame clones and omits some. The sample yields some 1,400,000 clones, roughly 96% seen once. The sequenced sample consisted of naive CD4+ T cells sorted from blood. Subset of the sample: CD45RA+ positively selected. These TCRs come from a man aged 25-45 years in good health.

This sequence joins TRBV2 and TRBJ1-2; a possible D gene is TRBD1 (5 bases). CDR3 length: 14 amino acids. V was shortened by 6 bases and J by 6 bases, with 17 bases between the two germline ends. Per the germline V gene, CDR1 is SNHLY and CDR2 is FYNNEI. CDR3 residues: CASSQNNRGHGYTF. The CDR3, as DNA: TGTGCCAGCAGCCAGAATAATAGGGGCCATGGCTACACCTTC.

This chain uses TRBV14 with TRBJ2-7; D may be TRBD1 (6 bases). The CDR3 totals 15 residues. Germline V CDR1 and CDR2: SGHDN, FVKESK. V lost 3 bases to trimming and J lost 2 bases, with 14 bases between them. The CDR3 loop reads CASSHFGTLPYEQYF. The CDR3 DNA reads as TGTGCCAGCAGCCATTTCGGGACATTACCCTACGAGCAGTACTTC.

The genes are TRBV28 and TRBJ2-2, with D unresolved. This CDR3 is 14 amino acids long. V was trimmed by 6 bases and J by 5 bases, leaving 13 bases between them. The germline CDR1 and CDR2 sequences are MDHEN and SYDVKM. CDR3 sequence: CASREARTTGELFF. CDR3 coding DNA: TGTGCCAGCAGAGAGGCGAGGACGACCGGGGAGCTGTTTTTT.

The genes are TRBV28 and TRBJ1-1, with D maybe TRBD1 (6 bases). The ends were cut back, 8 bases at V and 4 bases at J, with 14 bases in the middle. The CDR3 is made up of 13 amino acids. Germline CDR1 reads MDHEN; CDR2 reads SYDVKM. The CDR3 spells CASGSGDGTEAFF. In DNA, the CDR3 is TGTGCCAGCGGCTCAGGGGACGGCACTGAAGCTTTCTTT.

The chain recombines TRBV6-1 with TRBJ1-5, with D possibly TRBD1 on 5 matching bases. Trimming cost V 3 bases and J 6 bases, with 9 bases left between them. The CDR3 spans 13 residues. The V gene's germline CDR1 is MNHNS and CDR2 SASEGT. The CDR3 protein is CASSDRVFQPQHF. CDR3 coding DNA: TGTGCCAGCAGTGACAGGGTCTTTCAGCCCCAGCATTTT.

This rearrangement joins TRBV7-9 to TRBJ1-2; D uncertain. CDR3 length equals 12 residues. V lost 6 bases and J 0 bases, leaving 5 bases between the germline ends. CDR1 is SEHNR and CDR2 is FQNEAQ in the germline V gene (reference sequence). The CDR3 DNA reads as TGTGCCAGCAGTAGAGCTAACTATGGCTACACCTTC. Translated, it gives CASSRANYGYTF.

CDR3: CAISEINLANNEQFF. CDR3 in DNA: TGTGCCATCAGTGAGATAAATCTAGCGAACAATGAGCAGTTCTTC. The V call is TRBV10-3, the J call TRBJ2-1, with TRBD2 as a possible D gene (6 bases). This CDR3 has 15 amino acids. Germline values: CDR1 ENHRY, CDR2 SYGVKD. V was cut by 2 bases and J by 5 bases, with 13 bases left in between.

This rearrangement joins TRBV7-8 to TRBJ2-2; 8 bases fit TRBD2. The germline CDR1 and CDR2 sequences are SGHVS and FQNEAQ. The CDR3 runs 18 residues. With 1 base clipped from V and 6 bases from J, the junction kept 13 bases outside the gene matches. CDR3: CASSLVRTGGPLPGELFF. The CDR3 nucleotides are TGTGCCAGCAGCTTAGTAAGGACGGGAGGGCCTCTGCCCGGGGAGCTGTTTTTT. Drawing the rest from reference TRBV7-8 and TRBJ2-2, the complete variable domain is GAGVSQSPRYKVAKRGQDVALRCDPISGHVSLFWYQQALGQGPEFLTYFQNEAQLDKSGLPSDRFFAERPEGSVSTLKIQRTQQEDSAVYLCASSLVRTGGPLPGELFFGEGSRLTVL.

CDR3 in amino acids: CASSPSGFSYNEQFF. For the CDR3, the DNA is TGCGCCAGCAGCCCTAGCGGGTTCTCCTACAATGAGCAGTTCTTC. This sequence joins TRBV5-1 and TRBJ2-1; 8 nucleotides align to TRBD2. Germline CDR1 reads SGHRS; CDR2 reads YFSETQ. The CDR3 has 15 residues. V was clipped by 4 bases and J by 0 bases; unmatched bases: 3.

V usage is TRBV5-1 and J usage is TRBJ1-1; the D gene is possibly TRBD1 (5 bases). Trimming left V 0 bases short and J 1 base short, with 13 bases between. The CDR3 is made up of 16 amino acids. Germline CDR1 SGHRS, CDR2 YFSETQ. As DNA, the CDR3 is TGCGCCAGCAGCTTGGGAAGTGGGACTCCGAACACTGAAGCTTTCTTT. Translated: CASSLGSGTPNTEAFF.

The chain is built from TRBV6-1 and TRBJ2-3; the D is unclear. The CDR3 covers 12 residues. Germline V lookup: CDR1 MNHNS, CDR2 SASEGT. Trimming took 2 bases from V and 2 from J, leaving 2 bases between them. In DNA form, the CDR3 reads TGTGCCAGCAGTGAACACACAGATACGCAGTATTTT. Translation gives CASSEHTDTQYF.

The sample holds one count of this clone. The chain recombines TRBV9 with TRBJ1-2; D perhaps matches TRBD1 (6 bases). Trimming cost V 5 bases and J 6 bases, with 14 bases left between them. Germline assignment: CDR1 SGDLS and CDR2 YYNGEE. The CDR3 runs 13 residues. The CDR3 here is CASRQGTSNGYTF. DNA of the CDR3: TGTGCCAGCAGACAAGGGACATCTAATGGCTACACCTTC.

This chain uses TRBV5-1 with TRBJ1-3, with D tentatively TRBD1 (6 bases). The V gene lost 3 bases and the J gene lost 7 bases, with 14 bases spanning the gap. Per the germline V gene, CDR1 is SGHRS and CDR2 is YFSETQ. The CDR3 has 14 residues. The CDR3 protein is CASSSDRSGNTIYF. The CDR3, as DNA: TGCGCCAGCAGCTCCGACAGGAGTGGGAACACCATATATTTT.